What follows describes a single T cell receptor beta chain. Its antigen is undetermined. This sample is part of a study of cytomegalovirus exposure and HLA in healthy donors. On the study more broadly: Genotyping showed 81% of approximately 430 donors falling in the Caucasian-associated ancestry cluster. Overall study results and limits: Further analysis, carried out later, found HLA-associated TCR beta chains more clonally expanded than equally common other chains. In a later analysis, the majority of CMV-associated beta chains seemingly showed HLA restriction. Association of a missense DCLRE1C variant with TCR beta V- and J-gene trimming was reported in a later analysis.

Primers: 60 Vbeta forward and 13 Jbeta reverse. Clones were read by immunoSEQ multiplex PCR, and TCRdb kept only the in-frame ones, dropping some. The data hold some 150,000 clones, with under 80% observed a single time. From germline, CDR1 is SNHLY and CDR2 FYNNEI. V gave up 2 bases and J gave up 5 bases, with 9 bases separating them. The CDR3 has 14 residues. The sequence was collected from a man between 18 and 29 years old in good health and CMV-seropositive. The chain carries TRBV2 and TRBJ2-2; D is possibly TRBD1 (6 bases). The sequencing input was PBMCs. The CDR3 nucleotides are TGTGCCAGCAGTGAACAGGGGAAAACCGGGGAGCTGTTTTTT. Amino acid sequence: CASSEQGKTGELFF.